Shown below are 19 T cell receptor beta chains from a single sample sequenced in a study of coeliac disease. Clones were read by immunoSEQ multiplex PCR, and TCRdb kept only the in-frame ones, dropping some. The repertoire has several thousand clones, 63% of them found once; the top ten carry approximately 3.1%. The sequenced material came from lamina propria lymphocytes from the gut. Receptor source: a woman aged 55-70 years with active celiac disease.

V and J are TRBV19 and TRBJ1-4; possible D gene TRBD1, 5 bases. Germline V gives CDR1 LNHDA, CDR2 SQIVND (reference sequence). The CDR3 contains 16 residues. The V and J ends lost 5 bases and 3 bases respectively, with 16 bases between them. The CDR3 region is CASSPWTTLANEKLFF. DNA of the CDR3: TGTGCCAGTAGTCCTTGGACAACCCTTGCTAATGAAAAACTGTTTTTT.

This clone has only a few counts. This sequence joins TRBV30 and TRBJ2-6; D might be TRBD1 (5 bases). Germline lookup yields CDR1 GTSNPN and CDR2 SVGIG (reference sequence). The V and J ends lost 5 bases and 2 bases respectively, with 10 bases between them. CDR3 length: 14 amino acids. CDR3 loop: CAWATGAGANVLTF. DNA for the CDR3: TGTGCCTGGGCAACAGGCGCTGGGGCCAACGTCCTGACTTTC.

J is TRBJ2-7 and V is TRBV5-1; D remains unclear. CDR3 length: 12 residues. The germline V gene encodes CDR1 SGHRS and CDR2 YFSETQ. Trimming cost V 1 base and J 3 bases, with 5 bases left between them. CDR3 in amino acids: CASSLPGYEQYF. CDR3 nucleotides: TGCGCCAGCAGCTTGCCGGGCTACGAGCAGTACTTC.

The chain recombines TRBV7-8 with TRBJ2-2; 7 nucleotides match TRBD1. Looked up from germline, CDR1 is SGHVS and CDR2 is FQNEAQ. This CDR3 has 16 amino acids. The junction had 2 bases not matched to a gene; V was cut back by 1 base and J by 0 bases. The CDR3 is CASSLEGGANTGELFF. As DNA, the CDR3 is TGTGCCAGCAGCTTAGAAGGGGGCGCGAACACCGGGGAGCTGTTTTTT.

The CDR3 here is CASSLRTSNEQFF. CDR3 DNA sequence: TGTGCCAGCAGCCTCAGGACTAGTAATGAGCAGTTCTTC. The chain employs TRBV9 and TRBJ2-1; 7 bases agree with TRBD2. V was clipped by 4 bases and J by 7 bases; unmatched bases: 5. The CDR3 loop spans 13 amino acids. Germline V gives CDR1 SGDLS, CDR2 YYNGEE.

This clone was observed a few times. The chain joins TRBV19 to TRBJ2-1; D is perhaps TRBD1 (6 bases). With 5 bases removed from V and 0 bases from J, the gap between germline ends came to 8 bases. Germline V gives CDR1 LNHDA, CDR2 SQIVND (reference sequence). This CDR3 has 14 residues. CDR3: CASSSGASYNEQFF. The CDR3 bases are TGTGCCAGTAGTTCAGGGGCCTCCTACAATGAGCAGTTCTTC.

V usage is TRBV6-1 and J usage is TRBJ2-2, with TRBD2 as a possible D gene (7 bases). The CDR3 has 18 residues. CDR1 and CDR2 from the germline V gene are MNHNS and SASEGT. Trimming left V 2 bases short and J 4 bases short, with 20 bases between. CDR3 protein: CASSETRRGGASTGELFF. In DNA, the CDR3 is TGTGCCAGCAGTGAAACGAGGCGAGGGGGGGCGAGCACCGGGGAGCTGTTTTTT.

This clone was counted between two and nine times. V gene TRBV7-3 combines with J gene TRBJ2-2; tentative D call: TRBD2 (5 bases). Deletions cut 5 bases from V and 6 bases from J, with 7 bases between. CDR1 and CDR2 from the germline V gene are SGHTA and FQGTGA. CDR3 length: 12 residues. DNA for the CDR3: TGTGCCAGCAGCCCCGGGGCCGGGGAGCTGTTTTTT. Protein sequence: CASSPGAGELFF.

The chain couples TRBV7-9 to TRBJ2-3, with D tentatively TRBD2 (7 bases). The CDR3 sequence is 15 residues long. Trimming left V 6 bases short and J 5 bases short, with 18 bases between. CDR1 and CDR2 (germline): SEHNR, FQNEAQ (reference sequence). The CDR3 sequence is CASSRGGAQGDTQYF. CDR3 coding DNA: TGTGCCAGCAGTAGGGGGGGGGCCCAGGGAGATACGCAGTATTTT. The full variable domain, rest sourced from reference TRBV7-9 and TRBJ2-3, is DTGVSQNPRHKITKRGQNVTFRCDPISEHNRLYWYRQTLGQGPEFLTYFQNEAQLEKSRLLSDRFSAERPKGSFSTLEIQRTEQGDSAMYLCASSRGGAQGDTQYFGPGTRLTVL.

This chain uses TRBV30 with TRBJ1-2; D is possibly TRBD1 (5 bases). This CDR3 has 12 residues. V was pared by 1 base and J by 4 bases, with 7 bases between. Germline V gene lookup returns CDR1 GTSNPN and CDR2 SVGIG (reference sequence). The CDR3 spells CAWSGGLYGYTF. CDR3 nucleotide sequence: TGTGCCTGGAGTGGGGGCCTCTATGGCTACACCTTC.

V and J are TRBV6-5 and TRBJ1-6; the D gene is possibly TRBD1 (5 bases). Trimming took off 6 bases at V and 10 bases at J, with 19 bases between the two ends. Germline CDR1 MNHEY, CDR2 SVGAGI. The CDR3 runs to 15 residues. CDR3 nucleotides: TGTGCCAGCAGCACCCCTGGGGGGTCTCAATCACCCCTCCACTTT. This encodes CASSTPGGSQSPLHF.

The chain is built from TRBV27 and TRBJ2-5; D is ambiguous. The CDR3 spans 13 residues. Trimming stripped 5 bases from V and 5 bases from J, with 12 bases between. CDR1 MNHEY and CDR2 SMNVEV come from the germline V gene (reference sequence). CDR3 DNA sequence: TGTGCCAGCAGTCTAGTTTTTCGGGAGACCCAGTACTTC. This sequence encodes CASSLVFRETQYF.

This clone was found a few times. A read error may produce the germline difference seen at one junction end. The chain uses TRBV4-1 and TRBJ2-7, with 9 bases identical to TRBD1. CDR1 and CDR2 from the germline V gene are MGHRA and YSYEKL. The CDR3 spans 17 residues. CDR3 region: CASSQEVSGQGLYEQYF. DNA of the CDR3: TGCGCCAGCAGTCAAGAGGTGTCCGGACAGGGGCTTTACGAGCAGTACTTC.

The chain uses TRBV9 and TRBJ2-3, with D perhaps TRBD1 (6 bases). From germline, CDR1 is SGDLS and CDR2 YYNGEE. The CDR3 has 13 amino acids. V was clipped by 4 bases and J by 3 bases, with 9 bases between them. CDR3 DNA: TGTGCCAGCAGCCCCCAGGGGACAGATACGCAGTATTTT. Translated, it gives CASSPQGTDTQYF.

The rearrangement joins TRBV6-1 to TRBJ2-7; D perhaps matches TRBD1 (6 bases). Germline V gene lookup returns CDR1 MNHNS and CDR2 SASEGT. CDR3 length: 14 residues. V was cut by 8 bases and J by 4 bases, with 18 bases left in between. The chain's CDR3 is CASGDHGGGYEQYF. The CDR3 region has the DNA TGTGCCAGCGGGGACCATGGGGGCGGGTACGAGCAGTACTTC.

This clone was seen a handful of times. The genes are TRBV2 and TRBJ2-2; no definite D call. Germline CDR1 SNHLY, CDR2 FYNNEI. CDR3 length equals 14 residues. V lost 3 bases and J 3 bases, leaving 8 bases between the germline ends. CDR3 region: CASSDIQYTGELFF. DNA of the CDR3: TGTGCCAGCAGTGATATACAGTACACCGGGGAGCTGTTTTTT.

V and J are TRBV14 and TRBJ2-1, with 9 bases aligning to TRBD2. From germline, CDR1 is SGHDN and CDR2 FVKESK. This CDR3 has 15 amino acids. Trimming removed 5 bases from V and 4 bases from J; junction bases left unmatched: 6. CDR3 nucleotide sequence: TGTGCCAGCAGCAGAGGAGGACTAGCGTACAATGAGCAGTTCTTC. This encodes CASSRGGLAYNEQFF.

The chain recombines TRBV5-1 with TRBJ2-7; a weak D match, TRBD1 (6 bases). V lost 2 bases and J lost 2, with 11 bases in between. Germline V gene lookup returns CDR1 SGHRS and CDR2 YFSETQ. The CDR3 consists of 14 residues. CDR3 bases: TGCGCCAGCAGCTTATACAGGGAAACCTACGAGCAGTACTTC. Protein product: CASSLYRETYEQYF.

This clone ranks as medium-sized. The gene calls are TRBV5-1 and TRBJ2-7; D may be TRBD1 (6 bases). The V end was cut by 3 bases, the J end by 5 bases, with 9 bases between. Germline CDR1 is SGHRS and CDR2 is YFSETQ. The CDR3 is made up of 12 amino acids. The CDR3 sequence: CASSSQGNEQYF. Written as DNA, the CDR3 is TGCGCCAGCAGCTCACAGGGTAACGAGCAGTACTTC.